The sequence of this T cell receptor beta chain was determined in a study of identical twins. It was template switching that added a universal primer site, and there were unique molecular identifiers on the cDNA. One entry per CDR3 protein, called by TCRdb with MiXCR from the 5' RACE reads. The table records about 530,000 distinct CDR3 sequences, approximately 20% of them present only once. Healthy Caucasians alone served as donors. About this clonotype: The antigen remains unidentified.

Germline assignment: CDR1 SGHVS and CDR2 FQNEAQ. CDR3 length equals 13 residues. The V end was cut by 2 bases, the J end by 5 bases, with 9 bases between. Study-level findings and limits: Zero-insertion analyses were open to partial confounding by invariant MAIT and iNKT cells.

This same sample was also taken into another study, of yellow fever vaccine responses in identical twins. That paper states: Each twin's T cell response to the vaccine was reported to look partly convergent and partly personalized.

The V and J genes are TRBV7-8 and TRBJ1-1; no clear D gene. The sample consisted of CD4+ T cells sorted from blood. The receptor's source is a woman aged 18 to 35 in good health. CDR3 nucleotide sequence: TGTGCCAGCAGCTTAAAGGAGAGGACTGAAGCTTTCTTT. The encoded protein is CASSLKERTEAFF.